Detailed here is one T cell receptor (beta chain). The target of this receptor is not known. No much larger clone is present one base from it, and per-base qualities are unavailable. TCR CDR3 regions were amplified from genomic DNA by multiplex PCR using the deep immunoSEQ assay. Extracted genomic DNA from each cell subset was distributed evenly across all wells of several immunoSEQ 96-well plates, and each plate was treated as a replicate. For sorted subsets, each replicate PCR was loaded with 200 ng genomic DNA, equivalent to 30,000 or so T cell genomes. Purified libraries were measured with a Qubit 3.0 fluorometer, size-checked on a Bioanalyzer 2100, and measured again with the KAPA Library Quantification kit. Every immunoSEQ 96-well plate was sequenced on a dedicated single-read 150-cycle Illumina NextSeq 550 flow cell. On the study's bioinformatics: Because the immunoSEQ output included only junctional sequences and no quality scores, the filtering could not be the same as the filtering used for full-length reads. To assign V/J genes and CDR3, sequences were annotated against IMGT germline references using PyIR, a Python wrapper for IgBLAST v1.9. Reads with weak V/J assignments (E-value above 1e-6), missing CDR3, stop codons, out-of-frame junctions, or ambiguous translated residues were removed. A V3J clonotype was defined by an identical inferred V gene, J gene, and CDR3 amino acid sequence. Percentage overlap between repertoires was calculated by dividing the number of shared unique clonotypes by the size of the smaller repertoire. RTK rarefaction, the Chao1 estimator, and Recon v2.1 estimates of unobserved clonotypes were used to assess repertoire richness. For all TCRbeta clonotypes obtained by the gDNA method from several donors, generation probabilities were computed with OLGA. Held by TCRdb, this immuneACCESS table contains in-frame sequences only and omits some clones. Under half of the omission traces to an unresolved V gene where checked; the cause of the rest is unknown. V, J and clone size reflect that table, while D and trimming were determined from the DNA. The sample table shows about a million clones, and under 80% are seen once. The ten largest clonotypes hold about 1.5% of the sample.

These data originate in a study of shared clonotypes between healthy human individuals (dated by TCRdb to the early 2020s). Regarding the research as a whole: The cohort comprised two women and a few men aged 18 to 49 years. Per donor, leukapheresis produced somewhere between about 0.8 and 9.5 billion PBMCs. Blood TCR repertoires of four to six healthy adults were deeply sequenced to estimate repertoire size and the extent of clonotype sharing between individuals. For each donor, CD4 naive and CD4 memory were each given three plates, CD8 naive was given two plates, and CD8 memory was given one plate. To increase sequencing depth and limit assay-specific biases, different laboratories used diverse techniques to prepare libraries and sequence TCR repertoires.

The donors were healthy, HIV-negative adults who had no recently reported acute infections or vaccinations. Only Caucasian adults living in Nashville, Tennessee, USA were represented among the donors. CD4+ T cells were enriched by magnetic negative selection, after which naive cells were positively selected on CD45RA and the negative fraction was taken as the memory subset. Blood was collected by leukapheresis, and PBMCs were isolated by Ficoll-Histopaque density gradient centrifugation and then cryopreserved in liquid nitrogen vapor phase. Analytical flow cytometry was used to check the purity and quantity of each magnetically sorted T cell population. Genomic DNA was isolated from each sorted fraction and quantified by UV absorbance on a Nanodrop 2000c. Study-level results and caveats: Roughly 5.2% of naive CD4, 3% to 3.5% of naive CD8, roughly 2.4% of memory CD4, and over 0.35% of memory CD8 clonotypes were shared across a few donors. Pairwise subsampling led to the expectation that sequencing depth would affect the degree of clonotype sharing among donors. The small number of donors limited the genetic and exposure-history diversity represented. Even with the large sequencing depth, rarefaction of the sorted-subset datasets indicated that sequencing was incomplete. Sampling was restricted to blood, and TCR repertoires in tissue are likely to differ from TCR repertoires in blood. Naive subsets generally had larger estimated clonotype richness than memory subsets. Compared with non-shared clonotypes, clonotypes shared by all four sorted-subset donors had higher generation probabilities.

Sequenced material: memory CD4+ T cells sorted from blood. The cell subset or site label corresponds to: CD45RA-negative fraction. The clonotype comes from a man aged 18 to 29 in good health.

The CDR3 reads as follows: CASSPQGSYNEQFF. Here is the DNA: TGTGCCAGCTCACCACAGGGATCCTACAATGAGCAGTTCTTC. The chain joins TRBV18 to TRBJ2-1, with no reliable assignment of the D segment. As encoded in the germline V gene, CDR1 is KGHSH while CDR2 is LQKENI. Including the terminal cysteine and phenylalanine, the CDR3 comprises 14 residues. Of all the DNA, just the CDR3 is kept, 42 bases in frame from base 1. The trim is 1 base for V and 1 base for J, with a gap of 5 bases between the germline ends.